The rows below give T cell receptor beta chains drawn from one sample of a study of cytomegalovirus exposure and HLA in healthy donors. Assay used: immunoSEQ multiplex PCR; TCRdb lists only in-frame clones, some missing. This sample has around 150,000 clones, with roughly 79% found just once. The source material was PBMCs. These receptors all stem from a woman aged 40 to 49 in good health and CMV-seronegative. The CDR3 runs from the conserved cysteine through the conserved F or W. A D gene is named only where the DNA matches it firmly. Part of the rows lack a size; the others show once, few, many or a class for expanded clones.

- | 19 | TRBJ1-2 | TRBV30 | - | TGTGCCTGGAGTGTACCCCCGGGTAACGGGGGAAGTTCCTTCTATGGCTACACCTTC | CAWSVPPGNGGSSFYGYTF
- | 12 | TRBJ1-5 | TRBV2 | - | TGTGCCAGCAGACTTAGCAATCAGCCCCAGCATTTT | CASRLSNQPQHF
few | 13 | TRBJ1-1 | TRBV5-4 | - | TGTGCCAGCAGCTTAGGCGGGGAACGGGAAGCTTTCTTT | CASSLGGEREAFF
- | 13 | TRBJ2-7 | TRBV19 | TRBD1 | TGTGCCAGTAGGAAAGACAGGGCCGGCGAGCAGTACTTC | CASRKDRAGEQYF
few | 15 | TRBJ2-7 | TRBV5-1 | TRBD1 | TGCGCCAGCAGCTTGGCCGGGACAGTCTCCTACGAGCAGTACTTC | CASSLAGTVSYEQYF
- | 18 | TRBJ1-3 | TRBV14 | - | TGTGCCAGCAGCCAAGACATGGGACAACTCCCAGCTGGAAACACCATATATTTT | CASSQDMGQLPAGNTIYF
- | 11 | TRBJ2-7 | TRBV5-1 | - | TGCGCCAGCAGCTTGGCTGCGGTGCAGTACTTC | CASSLAAVQYF
- | 14 | TRBJ2-7 | TRBV6-5 | TRBD1 | TGTGCCAGCAGGCCCGGGACAGGGATCCACGAGCAGTACTTC | CASRPGTGIHEQYF
few | 15 | TRBJ2-1 | TRBV5-1 | - | TGCGCCAGCAGCTTGGGACAGGTCACCTACAATGAGCAGTTCTTC | CASSLGQVTYNEQFF
few | 13 | TRBJ1-1 | TRBV7-2 | - | TGTGCCAGCAGCTTAGAACGGGTCAATGAAGCTTTCTTT | CASSLERVNEAFF
- | 15 | TRBJ2-7 | TRBV14 | TRBD1 | TGTGCCAGCAGCCAAGGGACAGGGGGCTTCTACGAGCAGTACTTC | CASSQGTGGFYEQYF
- | 14 | TRBJ1-2 | TRBV5-6 | - | TGTGCCAGCAGGAAAATGGACAGAAACTATGGCTACACCTTC | CASRKMDRNYGYTF
- | 13 | TRBJ1-5 | TRBV19 | - | TGTGCCAGCAGACAGGTCGGAGATCAGCCCCAGCATTTT | CASRQVGDQPQHF
once | 16 | TRBJ2-7 | TRBV27 | TRBD2 | TGTGCCAGCAGTTCTAGGACTAGCGGGGGCTCCTACGAGCAGTACTTC | CASSSRTSGGSYEQYF
- | 14 | TRBJ2-5 | TRBV5-1 | - | TGCGCCAGCAGCATCGAACAGGCCGGAGAGACCCAGTACTTC | CASSIEQAGETQYF
- | 14 | TRBJ2-7 | TRBV5-1 | TRBD1 | TGCGCCAGCAGCCCACGGACAGGGTCAGGCGAGCAGTACTTC | CASSPRTGSGEQYF